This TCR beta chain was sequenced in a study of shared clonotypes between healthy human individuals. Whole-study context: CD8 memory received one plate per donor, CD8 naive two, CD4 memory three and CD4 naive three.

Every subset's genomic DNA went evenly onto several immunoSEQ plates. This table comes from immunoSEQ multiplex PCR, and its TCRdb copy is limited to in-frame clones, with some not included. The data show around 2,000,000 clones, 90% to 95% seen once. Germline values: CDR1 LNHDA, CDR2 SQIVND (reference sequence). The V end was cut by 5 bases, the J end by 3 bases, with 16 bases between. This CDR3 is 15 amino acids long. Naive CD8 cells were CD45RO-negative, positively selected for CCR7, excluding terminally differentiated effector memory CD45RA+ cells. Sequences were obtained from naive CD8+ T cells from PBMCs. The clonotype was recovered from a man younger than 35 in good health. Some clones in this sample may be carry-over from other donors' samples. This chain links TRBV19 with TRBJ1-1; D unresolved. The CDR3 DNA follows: TGTGCCAGTAGTGTCCGGGATACACGCGACACTGAAGCTTTCTTT. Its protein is CASSVRDTRDTEAFF.